This T cell receptor (beta chain) comes out of a study of response to subunit inactivated influenza vaccine (dated by TCRdb to 2016 to 2019). In terms of the full investigation: To follow how T cells responded to a trivalent subunit inactivated influenza vaccine, the researchers relied on deep quantitative profiling of the T cell receptor repertoire.

On the study overall, not on this receptor specifically: According to the authors, only a limited number of new T cells may be recruited by each seasonal influenza vaccination.

This clonotype came up a few times. This clone's antigen is unknown. Per-base qualities were not stored, and no clone one base away is much larger. The library came from RT-PCR. Sequenced using an Illumina HiSeq 2500. TCRdb itself trimmed the public reads at Q25 with fastp, ran MiXCR and retained productive beta chains. Identical CDR3 proteins give one entry, which carries the most common genes and DNA. The sample has about 190,000 distinct CDR3 sequences on record, 13% to 15% of them singletons. Approximately 27% of the sample goes to the ten largest clones. Taken from the germline V gene, the CDR1 and CDR2 loops are LGHNA and YSLEER. Between the V and J ends, shortened by 1 base and 6 bases respectively, the junction contains 18 bases. Taken from cysteine to phenylalanine, the CDR3 has 16 residues. Solely the CDR3 DNA is kept, with 48 bases framed from the first base.

This sequence was found in a man aged 45-65 years who received an inactivated influenza vaccine. Donor details come from another sample of the same person, matched by shared clones. In this chain, TRBV4-3 is recombined with TRBJ1-1, with the D gene too uncertain to name. The sample here was CD8+ T cells sorted from PBMCs, taken roughly 5 days after vaccination. The nucleotide sequence reads TGCGCCAGCAGCCAAGCACTGGTAGGCCCAGCCCCTGAAGCTTTCTTT. Its product reads: CASSQALVGPAPEAFF.